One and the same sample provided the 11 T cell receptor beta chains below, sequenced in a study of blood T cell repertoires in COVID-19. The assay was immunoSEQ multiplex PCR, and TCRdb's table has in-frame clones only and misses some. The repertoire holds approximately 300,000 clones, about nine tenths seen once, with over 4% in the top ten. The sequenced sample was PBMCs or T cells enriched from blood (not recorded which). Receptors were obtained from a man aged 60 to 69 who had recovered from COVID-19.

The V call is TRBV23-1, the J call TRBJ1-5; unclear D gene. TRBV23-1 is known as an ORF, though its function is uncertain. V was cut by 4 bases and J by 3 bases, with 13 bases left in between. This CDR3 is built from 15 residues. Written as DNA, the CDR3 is TGCGCCAGCAGTCTAACAGAGAGATTCAATCAGCCCCAGCATTTT. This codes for CASSLTERFNQPQHF.

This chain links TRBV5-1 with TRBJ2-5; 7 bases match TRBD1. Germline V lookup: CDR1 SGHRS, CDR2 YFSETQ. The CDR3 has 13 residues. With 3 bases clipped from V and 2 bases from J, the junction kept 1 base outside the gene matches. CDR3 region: CASSSQGQETQYF. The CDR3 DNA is TGCGCCAGCAGCTCACAGGGGCAAGAGACCCAGTACTTC.

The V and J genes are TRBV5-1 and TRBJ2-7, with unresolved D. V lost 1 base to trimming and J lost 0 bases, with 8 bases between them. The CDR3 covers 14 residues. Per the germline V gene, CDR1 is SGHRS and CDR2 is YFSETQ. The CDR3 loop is CASSLSPSSYEQYF. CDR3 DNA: TGCGCCAGCAGCTTGAGTCCGAGCTCCTACGAGCAGTACTTC.

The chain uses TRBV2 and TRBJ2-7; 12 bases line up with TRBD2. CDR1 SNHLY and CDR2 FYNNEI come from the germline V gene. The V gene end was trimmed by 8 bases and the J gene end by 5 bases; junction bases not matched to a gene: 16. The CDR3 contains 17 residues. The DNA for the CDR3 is TGTGCCAGCGAAGAATCAACCGGACTAGCGGGAAAAAACGAGCAGTACTTC. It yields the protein CASEESTGLAGKNEQYF.

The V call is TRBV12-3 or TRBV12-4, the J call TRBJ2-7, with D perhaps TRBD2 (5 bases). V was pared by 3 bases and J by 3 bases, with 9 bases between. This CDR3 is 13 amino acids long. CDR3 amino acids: CASSFQEGYEQYF. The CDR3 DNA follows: TGTGCCAGCAGTTTCCAAGAGGGCTACGAGCAGTACTTC.

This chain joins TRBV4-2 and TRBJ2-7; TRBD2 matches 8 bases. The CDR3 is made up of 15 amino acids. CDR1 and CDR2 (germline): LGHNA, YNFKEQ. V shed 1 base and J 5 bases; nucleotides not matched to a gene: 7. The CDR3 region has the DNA TGTGCCAGCAGCCAAGTCGGAGCGGGAGATAACGAGCAGTACTTC. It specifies CASSQVGAGDNEQYF.

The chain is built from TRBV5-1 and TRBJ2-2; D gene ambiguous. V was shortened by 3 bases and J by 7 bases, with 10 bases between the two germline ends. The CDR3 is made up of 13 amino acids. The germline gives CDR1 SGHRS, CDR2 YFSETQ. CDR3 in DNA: TGCGCCAGCAGCTCTCGGGTGGACGGGGAGCTGTTTTTT. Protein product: CASSSRVDGELFF.

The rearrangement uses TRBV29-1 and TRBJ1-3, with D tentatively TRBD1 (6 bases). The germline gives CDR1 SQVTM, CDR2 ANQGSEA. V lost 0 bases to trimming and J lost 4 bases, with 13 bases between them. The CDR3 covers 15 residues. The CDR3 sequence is CSVEDRDKAGNTIYF. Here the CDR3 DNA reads TGCAGCGTTGAAGATCGGGACAAAGCCGGAAACACCATATATTTT.

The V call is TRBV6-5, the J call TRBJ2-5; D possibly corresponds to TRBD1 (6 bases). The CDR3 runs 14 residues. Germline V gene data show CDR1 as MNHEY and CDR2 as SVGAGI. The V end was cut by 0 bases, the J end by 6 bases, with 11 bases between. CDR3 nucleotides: TGTGCCAGCAGTTACTCGAACACAGGGCAGACCCAGTACTTC. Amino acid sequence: CASSYSNTGQTQYF.

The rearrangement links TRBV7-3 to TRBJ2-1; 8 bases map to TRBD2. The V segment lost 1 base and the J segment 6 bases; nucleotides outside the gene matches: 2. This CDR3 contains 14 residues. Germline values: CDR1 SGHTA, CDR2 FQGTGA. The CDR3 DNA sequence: TGTGCCAGCAGCTTAAGTGCGGGAGGCAATGAGCAGTTCTTC. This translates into CASSLSAGGNEQFF. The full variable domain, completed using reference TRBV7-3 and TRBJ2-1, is GAGVSQTPSNKVTEKGKYVELRCDPISGHTALYWYRQSLGQGPEFLIYFQGTGAADDSGLPNDRFFAVRPEGSVSTLKIQRTERGDSAVYLCASSLSAGGNEQFFGPGTRLTVL.

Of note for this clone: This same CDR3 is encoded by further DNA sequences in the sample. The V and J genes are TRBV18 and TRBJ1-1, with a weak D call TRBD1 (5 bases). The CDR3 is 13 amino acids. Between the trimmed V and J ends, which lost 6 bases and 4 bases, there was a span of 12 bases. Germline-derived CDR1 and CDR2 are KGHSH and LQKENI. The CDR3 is CASSPLGGTEAFF. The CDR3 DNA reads TGTGCCAGCTCCCCCCTCGGGGGCACTGAAGCTTTCTTT.